This is a list of T cell receptor beta chains from one sample in a study of blood T cells in healthy people across ages. In TCRdb, the 5' RACE reads were re-called with MiXCR into one record per CDR3 protein. In the table there are hundreds of thousands of distinct CDR3 sequences, roughly three fifths of which are singletons. Material for sequencing was blood. Receptors were obtained from a man in his forties in good health. Both conserved end residues are trimmed from each CDR3. Size tells how often a clone was seen (once, few, many) or the class of an expanded clone, and some rows leave it out.

V,size,CDR3
TRBV12-3/TRBV12-4,-,ASSSLVTGEQF
TRBV3-1,-,ASSQEVGTGINNEQF
TRBV5-1,-,ASSLGRVSGNTIY
TRBV24-1,-,ATSDGYSYEQY
TRBV6-1,-,ASSEQGPPGYEQY
TRBV7-2,few,ASSSYSGRDYEQY
TRBV28,-,ASSRRGPTDTQY
TRBV12-3/TRBV12-4,many,ASSPRDRGESEQY
TRBV24-1,few,ATSSEETQY
TRBV7-2,once,ASSIGQGAGDTQY
TRBV5-1,few,ASSLKQGNTGELF
TRBV5-6,-,ASSYLGRVRRTSREETQY
TRBV30,-,AWSSLGRTDTQY
TRBV29-1,-,SVAQGMNTEAF
TRBV7-6,once,ASSAGLGYSYDQY
TRBV7-2,-,ASSLPPLGFAQY
TRBV7-6,-,ASSLVGGRTADSPLH
TRBV4-1,-,ASSSGNNEQF
TRBV29-1,-,SVENRGVGNEQF
TRBV15,-,ATSRVSPIGAKSSYEQY
TRBV20-1,-,RVNRDLKY
TRBV5-6,once,ASSFGQGPETQY
TRBV5-8,-,ASSPRTGVLTLH
TRBV6-5,-,ASTSGTGMGNEQF
TRBV29-1,once,SVEIRVSGYQETQY
TRBV14,-,ASSHKEQY
TRBV25-1,few,ATGWATNEKLF
TRBV20-1,-,SARGGGLAGPQETQY
TRBV7-2,-,ASSHTSGRVEQY
TRBV28,once,ASSFYGYEQF
TRBV7-9,-,ASSFRQGANTGELF
TRBV29-1,-,SGEGFGANVLT
TRBV12-3/TRBV12-4,few,ASSAGTGIYEQY